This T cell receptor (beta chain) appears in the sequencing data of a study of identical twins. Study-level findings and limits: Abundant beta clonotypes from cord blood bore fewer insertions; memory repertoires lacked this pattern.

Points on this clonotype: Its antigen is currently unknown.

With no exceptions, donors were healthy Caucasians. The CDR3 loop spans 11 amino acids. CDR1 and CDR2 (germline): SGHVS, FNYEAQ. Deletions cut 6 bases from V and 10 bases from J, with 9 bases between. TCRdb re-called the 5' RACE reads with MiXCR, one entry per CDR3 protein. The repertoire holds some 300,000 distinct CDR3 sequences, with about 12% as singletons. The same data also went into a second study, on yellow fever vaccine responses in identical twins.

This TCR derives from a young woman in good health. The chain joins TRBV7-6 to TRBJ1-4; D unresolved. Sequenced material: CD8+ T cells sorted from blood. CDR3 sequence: CASSSLGKLFF. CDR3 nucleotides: TGTGCCAGCAGTTCCCTTGGAAAACTGTTTTTT.